Described below is a single TCR beta chain sequence and its context. Generated by immunoSEQ multiplex PCR, the TCRdb table keeps only in-frame clones and is missing some. The table lists about 2.4 million clones, roughly 93% of them singletons. This record comes from a study of shared clonotypes between healthy human individuals. Looked up from germline, CDR1 is SGHRS and CDR2 is YFSETQ. CDR3 size: 14 residues. V dropped 9 bases and J dropped 5; count of bases not matched to a gene: 7. The chain couples TRBV5-1 to TRBJ2-1, with 11 bases fitting TRBD2. The receptor's source is a man between 18 and 35 years old in good health. Some clones in this sample may be carry-over from other donors' samples. The sequenced sample consisted of naive CD4+ T cells from PBMCs. Subset meaning: CD45RA+ positively selected. The CDR3 coding sequence is TGCGCCACCGCGACTAGCGGGACTGACAATGAGCAGTTCTTC. Amino acids: CATATSGTDNEQFF.